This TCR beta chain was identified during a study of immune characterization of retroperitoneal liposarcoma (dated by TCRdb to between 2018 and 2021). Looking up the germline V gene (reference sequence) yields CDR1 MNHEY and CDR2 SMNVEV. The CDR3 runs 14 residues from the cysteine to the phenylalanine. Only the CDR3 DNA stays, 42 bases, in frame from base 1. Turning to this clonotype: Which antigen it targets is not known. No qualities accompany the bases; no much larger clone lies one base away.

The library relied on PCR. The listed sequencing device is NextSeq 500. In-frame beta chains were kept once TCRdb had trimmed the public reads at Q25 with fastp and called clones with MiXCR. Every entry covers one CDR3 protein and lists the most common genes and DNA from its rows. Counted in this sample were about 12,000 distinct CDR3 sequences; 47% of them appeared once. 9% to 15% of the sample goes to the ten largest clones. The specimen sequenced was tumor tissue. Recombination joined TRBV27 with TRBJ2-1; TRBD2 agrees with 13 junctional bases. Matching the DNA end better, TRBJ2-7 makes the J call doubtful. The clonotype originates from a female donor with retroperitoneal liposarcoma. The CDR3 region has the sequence CASSLTSGRYEQYF. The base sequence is TGTGCCAGCAGCCTGACTAGCGGGAGGTACGAGCAGTACTTC.